The present T cell receptor (beta chain) was sequenced within a study of cytotoxic CD8 clonotypes in ibrutinib-treated CLL. Study conclusions and caveats: Sustained-remission and progressing patients had different sampling times.

Library input was about 2 micrograms of DNA from cryopreserved PBMCs. Of note for this clone: The antigen is undetermined.

Depth targeted 1 in 200,000 to 1 in 1 million T cells, averaging 10x coverage per clonotype. The method was immunoSEQ multiplex PCR; TCRdb's version includes in-frame clones alone and lacks a portion of them. The table has about 300,000 clones, 67% seen once. The CDR3 length is 13 residues. V was clipped by 1 base and J by 2 bases, with 5 bases between them. Germline assignment: CDR1 SEHNR and CDR2 FQNEAQ (reference sequence). This sequence originates from a human donor with chronic lymphocytic leukemia. The chain uses TRBV7-9 and TRBJ2-5; D unresolved. The sample was PBMCs, taken after 36 months of ibrutinib treatment. Written as DNA, the CDR3 is TGTGCCAGCAGCTTAGACGGACAAGAGACCCAGTACTTC. Protein: CASSLDGQETQYF.